These 20 T cell receptor beta chains share one sample of origin, sequenced in a study of vaccination and CD4 T cells after COVID-19. Sequencing of the DNA from cultured CD4+ T cells was carried out with the Oncomine TCR Beta short-read assay. TCRdb re-derived calls from the PCR reads in MiXCR, one entry per CDR3 protein. The sample holds about 11,000 distinct CDR3 sequences, 64% seen once. Treatment defined: approximately 10-day PBMC culture with coronavirus spike peptide pools or control peptides (ViraFEST assay). These receptors' antigens are unknown. The source material was CD4+ T cells from blood, cultured in vitro. These receptors all come from a human donor who had recovered from COVID-19.

This rearrangement joins TRBV6-2 or TRBV6-3 to TRBJ2-7; possibly TRBD1 for D (6 bases). Trimming removed 0 bases from V and 2 bases from J, with 11 bases in between. This CDR3 spans 15 amino acids. Germline-derived CDR1 and CDR2 are MNHEY and SVGEGT. The CDR3 nucleotides read TGTGCCAGCAGTTACTCGGACAGTTCCGCCTACGAGCAGTACTTC. As protein: CASSYSDSSAYEQYF.

This clonotype was counted between two and nine times. This chain links TRBV27 with TRBJ2-1, with a possible D match to TRBD2 (7 bases). Germline assignment: CDR1 MNHEY and CDR2 SMNVEV (reference sequence). V lost 2 bases to trimming and J lost 13 bases, with 9 bases between them. There are 11 residues in the CDR3. CDR3 sequence reads: CASSLAGAQFF. DNA for the CDR3: TGTGCCAGCAGTTTAGCGGGGGCACAGTTCTTC.

There are a few counts of this clonotype. This chain uses TRBV20-1 with TRBJ1-1, with D perhaps TRBD1 (5 bases). The CDR3 length is 14 residues. Germline V gene data show CDR1 as DFQATT and CDR2 as SNEGSKA (reference sequence). V was trimmed by 0 bases and J by 1 base, leaving 9 bases between them. The CDR3 protein is CSAREPGTNTEAFF. CDR3 DNA sequence: TGCAGTGCTAGAGAACCCGGGACGAACACTGAAGCTTTCTTT.

This chain joins TRBV18 and TRBJ2-3; D ambiguous. This CDR3 contains 13 residues. CDR1 is KGHSH and CDR2 is LQKENI in the germline V gene. V was cut by 0 bases and J by 0 bases, with 1 base left in between. CDR3 loop: CASSPPSTDTQYF. The CDR3 DNA follows: TGTGCCAGCTCACCACCTAGCACAGATACGCAGTATTTT.

This chain links TRBV6-2 or TRBV6-3 with TRBJ1-5; a weak D match, TRBD1 (5 bases). CDR3 length equals 13 residues. CDR1 and CDR2 from the germline V gene are MNHEY and SVGEGT. Trimming left V 10 bases short and J 5 bases short, with 15 bases between. CDR3: CATRDRRDQPQHF. CDR3 nucleotide sequence: TGTGCCACCCGTGACAGACGAGATCAGCCCCAGCATTTT.

V gene TRBV2 combines with J gene TRBJ1-1, with D perhaps matching TRBD1 (5 bases). V shed 2 bases and J shed 1 base, with 11 bases lying between them. The germline CDR1 and CDR2 sequences are SNHLY and FYNNEI. This CDR3 region has 15 residues. CDR3 in amino acids: CASSERDLPNTEAFF. The CDR3 bases are TGTGCCAGCAGTGAAAGGGACCTCCCGAACACTGAAGCTTTCTTT.

The genes are TRBV24-1 and TRBJ2-2, with TRBD2 matching over 7 bases. Per the germline V gene, CDR1 is KGHDR and CDR2 is SFDVKD. This CDR3 is built from 15 residues. J was trimmed by 6 bases and V by 5 bases; bases with no gene match: 8. The CDR3 spells CATSGRQAGPGELFF. CDR3 DNA sequence: TGTGCCACCAGTGGGCGGCAAGCGGGGCCCGGGGAGCTGTTTTTT.

This clonotype appeared a few times. J is TRBJ2-3 and V is TRBV20-1; D not resolved. The germline V gene has CDR1 DFQATT and CDR2 SNEGSKA (reference sequence). The CDR3 contains 13 residues. Trimming removed 3 bases at V and 1 base at J, with 8 bases between. The CDR3 sequence is CSARTSRTDTQYF. The CDR3, as DNA: TGCAGTGCTAGGACCAGCCGCACAGATACGCAGTATTTT.

The chain employs TRBV20-1 and TRBJ2-7, with TRBD2 as a possible D gene (5 bases). The CDR3 has 12 residues. V shed 5 bases and J shed 6 bases, with 14 bases lying between them. Germline-derived CDR1 and CDR2 are DFQATT and SNEGSKA (reference sequence). CDR3 in amino acids: CSASDGVSEQYF. Here the CDR3 DNA reads TGCAGTGCTTCGGACGGGGTCTCCGAGCAGTACTTC.

This clonotype was detected only once. This chain connects TRBV6-5 to TRBJ1-1, with D perhaps TRBD1 (5 bases). The germline gives CDR1 MNHEY, CDR2 SVGAGI. Trimming pared 2 bases from V and 4 bases from J, leaving 11 bases between. The CDR3 runs to 14 residues. The CDR3 loop reads CASSYRGVVTEAFF. The CDR3 DNA follows: TGTGCCAGCAGTTACAGGGGTGTTGTCACTGAAGCTTTCTTT.

The CDR3 bases are TGTGCCAGTAGTCTCCGGACAGGGCTTGCCAATCAGCCCCAGCATTTT. Amino acid sequence: CASSLRTGLANQPQHF. J is TRBJ1-5 and V is TRBV19; TRBD1 aligns across 8 bases. Germline V gene sequence: CDR1 LNHDA, CDR2 SQIVND (reference sequence). The V gene end was trimmed by 5 bases and the J gene end by 3 bases; junction bases not matched to a gene: 9. The length of the CDR3 is 16 residues.

The chain carries TRBV11-2 and TRBJ2-3; D might be TRBD1 (6 bases). V was clipped by 1 base and J by 4 bases, with 15 bases between them. The germline V gene encodes CDR1 SGHAT and CDR2 FQNNGV. The CDR3 contains 16 residues. The CDR3 reads CASSLGASRGPDTQYF. The DNA of the CDR3 is TGTGCCAGCAGCTTAGGTGCTAGCAGGGGCCCAGATACGCAGTATTTT.

The chain joins TRBV21-1 to TRBJ1-1; the table assigns TRBD1, which was not confirmed against the DNA. TRBV21-1 is a documented pseudogene. This CDR3 has 16 residues. The CDR3 coding sequence is TGTGCCAGCAATAGACAGGGGAACGTAAGGAACACTGAAGCTTTCTTT. It yields the protein CASNRQGNVRNTEAFF.

V is TRBV5-1 and J is TRBJ1-5; tentatively, D is TRBD1 (5 bases). The CDR3 is made up of 15 amino acids. V dropped 0 bases and J dropped 5 bases, with 12 bases sitting between them. Germline V gene data show CDR1 as SGHRS and CDR2 as YFSETQ. The CDR3 DNA reads TGCGCCAGCAGCTTGGCCGGGGGGGGACATCAGCCCCAGCATTTT. Encoded protein: CASSLAGGGHQPQHF.

This clonotype was counted only a few times. V is TRBV7-8 and J is TRBJ1-3; 8 bases agree with TRBD1. The germline gives CDR1 SGHVS, CDR2 FQNEAQ. V lost 5 bases and J lost 0; bases outside the gene matches: 9. CDR3 length equals 17 residues. Written as DNA, the CDR3 is TGTGCCAGCAGCCCGAGACAGGGGACCCGCTCTGGAAACACCATATATTTT. This gives the protein CASSPRQGTRSGNTIYF.

V and J are TRBV11-3 and TRBJ2-7; 9 bases map to TRBD1. The CDR3 is 14 residues long. In germline, CDR1 is SGHNT, CDR2 YENEEA. The trim removed 5 bases at V and 2 bases at J, leaving 4 bases unmatched. CDR3 in amino acids: CASSAGQGTYEQYF. As DNA, the CDR3 is TGTGCCAGCAGCGCAGGACAGGGGACCTACGAGCAGTACTTC. The complete variable domain, with remaining parts taken from reference TRBV11-3 and TRBJ2-7, reads EAGVVQSPRYKIIEKKQPVAFWCNPISGHNTLYWYLQNLGQGPELLIRYENEEAVDDSQLPKDRFSAERLKGVDSTLKIQPAELGDSAVYLCASSAGQGTYEQYFGPGTRLTVT.

This sequence joins TRBV10-3 and TRBJ1-2, with a possible D match to TRBD1 (6 bases). Trimming pared 6 bases from V and 4 bases from J, leaving 15 bases between. CDR1 and CDR2 (germline): ENHRY, SYGVKD. The CDR3 spans 14 residues. The CDR3 is CAISPDRELYGYTF. CDR3 coding DNA: TGTGCCATCAGCCCGGACAGAGAGCTCTATGGCTACACCTTC.

V gene TRBV6-2 or TRBV6-3 combines with J gene TRBJ2-5, with D perhaps given as TRBD1 or TRBD2 (5 bases each). Trimming pared 6 bases from V and 5 bases from J, leaving 16 bases between. The germline V gene has CDR1 MNHEY and CDR2 SVGEGT. The CDR3 covers 14 residues. CDR3 DNA sequence: TGTGCCAGCAGCCGGGGCTCTCAGAGGGAGACCCAGTACTTC. It encodes CASSRGSQRETQYF.

This clonotype was seen a handful of times. This chain uses TRBV12-3 or TRBV12-4 with TRBJ1-2, with D perhaps TRBD1 (5 bases). V was shortened by 5 bases and J by 8 bases, with 15 bases between the two germline ends. The CDR3 totals 13 residues. CDR3 DNA sequence: TGTGCCAGCAGTCTGAGAGCGGGGCTAGGCTACACCTTC. Amino acid sequence: CASSLRAGLGYTF.

This clonotype showed up just a few times. This chain joins TRBV15 and TRBJ1-3; TRBD1 aligns across 7 bases. CDR3 length: 17 amino acids. V gave up 4 bases and J gave up 2 bases; unmatched junction bases: 11. The germline V gene has CDR1 LNHNV and CDR2 YYDKDF (reference sequence). The CDR3 region has the DNA TGTGCCACCAGCATAACGTTATTGACAGGGACTGGAAACACCATATATTTT. It yields the protein CATSITLLTGTGNTIYF.